The 32 T cell receptor beta chains reported below all come from one sample, sequenced in a study of technical replicates of blood from a handful of donors. TCRdb keeps only in-frame clones here, not all; method: immunoSEQ multiplex PCR. The sample lists 91,000 or so clones, around 96% seen once, with approximately 0.33% in the top ten. The sample was T cells isolated from PBMCs. Receptor source: a human donor in good health.

This rearrangement joins TRBV25-1 to TRBJ2-1; D gene ambiguous. V was pared by 5 bases and J by 5 bases, with 13 bases between. The CDR3 consists of 14 residues. Germline CDR1 is MGHDK and CDR2 is SYGVNS. The CDR3 loop reads CASSSPRIHNEQFF. The CDR3 DNA sequence: TGTGCCAGCAGTAGCCCGCGGATCCACAATGAGCAGTTCTTC.

This CDR3 reads CASRLAGGAYNEQFF. DNA of the CDR3: TGTGCCAGCAGGTTAGCGGGAGGGGCGTACAATGAGCAGTTCTTC. The genes are TRBV5-4 and TRBJ2-1; TRBD2 matches 11 bases. CDR3 length equals 15 residues. J gave up 4 bases and V 5 bases, and 5 bases lay outside the gene matches. Germline CDR1 reads SGHNT; CDR2 reads YYREEE (reference sequence).

V is TRBV6-1 and J is TRBJ2-1, with 10 bases identical to TRBD1. V gave up 7 bases and J gave up 4 bases; unmatched junction bases: 7. Germline CDR1 is MNHNS and CDR2 is SASEGT. The CDR3 covers 15 residues. CDR3 coding DNA: TGTGCCAGCATTCTGACAGGGGGCCTTTACAATGAGCAGTTCTTC. Translated, it gives CASILTGGLYNEQFF.

The chain employs TRBV4-2 and TRBJ2-3; 7 bases are shared with TRBD2. Germline lookup yields CDR1 LGHNA and CDR2 YNFKEQ. The ends lost 0 bases at V and 4 bases at J; junction bases unmatched: 7. The CDR3 length is 16 residues. The CDR3, as DNA: TGTGCCAGCAGCCAAGATCAGGACGGGAGGCCAGATACGCAGTATTTT. Protein: CASSQDQDGRPDTQYF.

The chain combines TRBV2 with TRBJ1-1; 7 nucleotides line up with TRBD1. The germline V gene has CDR1 SNHLY and CDR2 FYNNEI. Germline trimming cut 4 bases from V and 5 bases from J; bases unmatched to any gene: 7. This CDR3 contains 14 residues. Here the CDR3 DNA reads TGTGCCAGCAGTGTTCTGACAGGGCAAACTGAAGCTTTCTTT. It is translated as CASSVLTGQTEAFF.

A single count supports this clone. The gene calls are TRBV7-9 and TRBJ2-7, with D possibly matching TRBD2 (5 bases). V lost 4 bases and J lost 6, with 16 bases in between. CDR3 length: 14 residues. Germline loops: CDR1 SEHNR, CDR2 FQNEAQ (reference sequence). The CDR3 nucleotides read TGTGCCAGCAGCTCTTATTTCGTTGGAGGCGAGCAGTACTTC. Translation gives CASSSYFVGGEQYF.

Points on this clone: Germline and junction disagree at one end, which may indicate a read error. The J gene is TRBJ2-2, the V gene TRBV7-9; 10 bases fit TRBD1. CDR3 length: 14 amino acids. Per germline, CDR1 SEHNR and CDR2 FQNEAQ (reference sequence). The CDR3 sequence is CATSGTGETGELFF. The CDR3 DNA sequence: TGTGCCACCAGCGGGACAGGGGAAACCGGGGAGCTGTTTTTT.

V is TRBV7-9 and J is TRBJ2-3; 10 bases fit TRBD1. Germline V gene lookup returns CDR1 SEHNR and CDR2 FQNEAQ (reference sequence). V trimming: 5 bases; J trimming: 6 bases; junction bases outside the gene matches: 8. This CDR3 has 15 amino acids. The chain's CDR3 is CASSPRQGARDTQYF. The CDR3 nucleotides are TGTGCCAGCAGCCCCAGACAGGGGGCAAGGGATACGCAGTATTTT.

This clone was found once. V usage is TRBV27 and J usage is TRBJ2-7, with 10 bases identical to TRBD2. The CDR3 runs to 17 residues. Germline trimming cut 6 bases from V and 0 bases from J; bases unmatched to any gene: 11. Germline CDR1 MNHEY, CDR2 SMNVEV (reference sequence). The CDR3 is CASSLQDRTSGSYEQYF. The DNA of the CDR3 is TGTGCCAGCAGCTTACAGGATCGGACTAGCGGCTCCTACGAGCAGTACTTC.

The V call is TRBV6-1, the J call TRBJ2-7; D gene unclear. V was trimmed by 8 bases and J by 4 bases, leaving 21 bases between them. The CDR3 is made up of 15 amino acids. The germline V gene encodes CDR1 MNHNS and CDR2 SASEGT. CDR3 sequence reads: CASSPPIGPSYEQYF. The CDR3 DNA sequence: TGTGCCAGCTCCCCACCCATTGGCCCCTCTTACGAGCAGTACTTC.

The chain links TRBV7-2 to TRBJ1-4, with 9 bases aligning to TRBD1. Germline CDR1 SGHTA, CDR2 FQGNSA. V was pared by 2 bases and J by 8 bases, with 9 bases of the junction left unmatched. The CDR3 totals 16 residues. The CDR3: CASSLIWDREGEKLFF. CDR3 nucleotide sequence: TGTGCCAGCAGCTTAATTTGGGACAGGGAGGGAGAAAAACTGTTTTTT.

The rearrangement joins TRBV5-8 to TRBJ2-6; TRBD1 aligns across 7 bases. V dropped 0 bases and J dropped 0; count of bases not matched to a gene: 3. The CDR3 totals 17 residues. Germline V gene data show CDR1 as SGHTS and CDR2 as YDEGEE. The CDR3 DNA is TGTGCCAGCAGCTTGGGGGACAGTAACTCTGGGGCCAACGTCCTGACTTTC. Amino acids: CASSLGDSNSGANVLTF.

J is TRBJ2-7 and V is TRBV5-4, with 8 bases matching TRBD2. V was clipped by 5 bases and J by 3 bases; unmatched bases: 4. The CDR3 has 13 amino acids. The germline V gene has CDR1 SGHNT and CDR2 YYREEE (reference sequence). This chain's CDR3 is CASSIGGGYEQYF. The DNA for the CDR3 is TGTGCCAGCAGTATCGGGGGGGGCTACGAGCAGTACTTC. Full variable domain (outside the CDR3, taken from reference TRBV5-4 and TRBJ2-7): ETGVTQSPTHLIKTRGQQVTLRCSSQSGHNTVSWYQQALGQGPQFIFQYYREEENGRGNFPPRFSGLQFPNYSSELNVNALELDDSALYLCASSIGGGYEQYFGPGTRLTVT.

The rearrangement joins TRBV7-2 to TRBJ1-5; TRBD1 aligns across 9 bases. The germline V gene has CDR1 SGHTA and CDR2 FQGNSA. Losses at the gene ends were 4 bases for V and 2 bases for J; bases not matched to a gene: 3. The length of the CDR3 is 15 residues. The CDR3 loop is CASSYRTGGNQPQHF. The CDR3 nucleotides are TGTGCCAGCAGCTATAGGACAGGGGGCAATCAGCCCCAGCATTTT.

V is TRBV28 and J is TRBJ2-7; 7 bases fit TRBD1. The germline gives CDR1 MDHEN, CDR2 SYDVKM. The V and J ends lost 9 bases and 2 bases, in that order; junction bases with no gene match: 4. The CDR3 covers 12 residues. CDR3 residues: CASDRVPYEQYF. CDR3 DNA: TGTGCCAGTGACAGGGTTCCCTACGAGCAGTACTTC.

The chain uses TRBV4-1 and TRBJ2-7, with TRBD2 identical over 8 bases. The CDR3 loop spans 15 amino acids. J was trimmed by 2 bases and V by 3 bases; bases with no gene match: 6. From germline, CDR1 is MGHRA and CDR2 YSYEKL. CDR3 DNA sequence: TGCGCCAGCAGCCACCCCGGGAGGGGAACCTACGAGCAGTACTTC. Amino acids: CASSHPGRGTYEQYF.

The chain links TRBV28 to TRBJ2-7; TRBD1 matches at 10 bases. The CDR3 is 15 residues long. The germline V gene encodes CDR1 MDHEN and CDR2 SYDVKM. V was clipped by 6 bases and J by 2 bases; unmatched bases: 7. CDR3: CASRHLGQGAYEQYF. Here the CDR3 DNA reads TGTGCCAGCAGACACCTCGGACAGGGGGCCTACGAGCAGTACTTC.

This clone was counted a single time. The rearrangement links TRBV29-1 to TRBJ2-3; D possibly corresponds to TRBD1 (6 bases). V was pared by 7 bases and J by 10 bases, with 15 bases between. This CDR3 comprises 11 residues. Germline V gene lookup returns CDR1 SQVTM and CDR2 ANQGSEA. The CDR3 is CSGDRLGSQYF. The CDR3 nucleotides are TGCAGCGGCGACAGGCTTGGGTCGCAGTATTTT.

The rearrangement joins TRBV19 to TRBJ1-5, with D uncertain. Germline V gene data show CDR1 as LNHDA and CDR2 as SQIVND (reference sequence). Between the trimmed V and J ends, which lost 6 bases and 7 bases, there was a span of 13 bases. The CDR3 consists of 13 residues. CDR3: CASSSLGGQPQHF. CDR3 DNA: TGTGCCAGTAGCTCACTAGGAGGGCAGCCCCAGCATTTT.

The chain carries TRBV7-8 and TRBJ2-3; a possible D gene is TRBD1 (5 bases). The CDR3 is 16 residues long. V was clipped by 2 bases and J by 3 bases, with 15 bases between them. Per germline, CDR1 SGHVS and CDR2 FQNEAQ. DNA of the CDR3: TGTGCCAGCAGCTTATCAGGGAATCGGCAAACAGATACGCAGTATTTT. Its protein product is CASSLSGNRQTDTQYF. Variable domain in full (rest from reference TRBV7-8 and TRBJ2-3): GAGVSQSPRYKVAKRGQDVALRCDPISGHVSLFWYQQALGQGPEFLTYFQNEAQLDKSGLPSDRFFAERPEGSVSTLKIQRTQQEDSAVYLCASSLSGNRQTDTQYFGPGTRLTVL.

The chain employs TRBV25-1 and TRBJ1-2; no clear D. Trimming pared 10 bases from V and 3 bases from J, leaving 12 bases between. The CDR3 covers 12 residues. CDR1 MGHDK and CDR2 SYGVNS come from the germline V gene. The CDR3 region has the DNA TGTGCCATTTCGGACTTTGACTATGGCTACACCTTC. Protein product: CAISDFDYGYTF.

This clone was recorded once. The chain recombines TRBV4-2 with TRBJ2-3; 8 bases match TRBD2. CDR1 is LGHNA, CDR2 YNFKEQ, per germline. The CDR3 contains 17 residues. V was pared by 0 bases and J by 3 bases, with 8 bases of the junction left unmatched. This chain's CDR3 is CASSQDVTGGPTDTQYF. The DNA for the CDR3 is TGTGCCAGCAGCCAAGATGTAACGGGAGGGCCAACAGATACGCAGTATTTT.

The chain is built from TRBV6-1 and TRBJ2-1, with 11 bases that match TRBD2. CDR3 length: 16 residues. The J segment lost 7 bases and the V segment lost 2 bases, leaving 7 bases of the junction unmatched. Germline V gene data show CDR1 as MNHNS and CDR2 as SASEGT. CDR3 nucleotide sequence: TGTGCCAGCAGTGAACTAGCGGGAGGTTTAGGGAATGAGCAGTTCTTC. Residues: CASSELAGGLGNEQFF.

The rearrangement uses TRBV6-1 and TRBJ1-5, with no clear D. Germline V CDR1 and CDR2: MNHNS, SASEGT. The CDR3 consists of 12 residues. Trimming cost V 6 bases and J 4 bases, with 7 bases left between them. CDR3 region: CASRNLNQPQHF. DNA of the CDR3: TGTGCCAGCAGGAACTTAAATCAGCCCCAGCATTTT.

The chain employs TRBV6-1 and TRBJ1-1, with D unclear. V lost 8 bases, J lost 1 base, and 5 bases lay in between. Germline CDR1 MNHNS, CDR2 SASEGT. This CDR3 region has 11 residues. CDR3 loop: CASLRNTEAFF. The CDR3, as DNA: TGTGCCAGCCTCAGGAACACTGAAGCTTTCTTT.

The rearrangement joins TRBV11-2 to TRBJ2-7; the match to TRBD2 covers 7 bases. Losses at the gene ends were 5 bases for V and 2 bases for J; bases not matched to a gene: 3. The CDR3 extends over 13 amino acids. Per the germline V gene, CDR1 is SGHAT and CDR2 is FQNNGV. The CDR3 DNA is TGTGCCAGCAGCACGGGACTAACCTACGAGCAGTACTTC. Its protein product is CASSTGLTYEQYF.

CDR3 in amino acids: CASSLGLAGGNEQFF. In nucleotides, the CDR3 is TGTGCCAGCAGCTTAGGACTAGCGGGGGGCAATGAGCAGTTCTTC. The V gene is TRBV7-6, the J gene TRBJ2-1, with TRBD2 matching 13 bases. CDR3 size: 15 residues. V shed 1 base and J 6 bases; nucleotides not matched to a gene: 0. Germline V CDR1 and CDR2: SGHVS, FNYEAQ.

The chain uses TRBV14 and TRBJ1-3; TRBD1 is a possible D gene (5 bases). V was pared by 0 bases and J by 0 bases, with 6 bases between. The CDR3 is 15 amino acids. The germline V gene has CDR1 SGHDN and CDR2 FVKESK. As DNA, the CDR3 is TGTGCCAGCAGCCAAGATGGGGCCTCTGGAAACACCATATATTTT. This codes for CASSQDGASGNTIYF. Full variable domain (remainder filled in from reference TRBV14 and TRBJ1-3): EAGVTQFPSHSVIEKGQTVTLRCDPISGHDNLYWYRRVMGKEIKFLLHFVKESKQDESGMPNNRFLAERTGGTYSTLKVQPAELEDSGVYFCASSQDGASGNTIYFGEGSWLTVV.

The CDR3 reads CASSQGPGTYEQYF. The CDR3 region has the DNA TGTGCCAGCAGCCAAGGGCCGGGTACCTACGAGCAGTACTTC. The chain couples TRBV4-2 to TRBJ2-7, with D hard to call. This CDR3 is built from 14 residues. V lost 1 base and J 2 bases, leaving 9 bases between the germline ends. Germline assignment: CDR1 LGHNA and CDR2 YNFKEQ.

The V gene is TRBV29-1, the J gene TRBJ2-5, with unresolved D. Germline assignment: CDR1 SQVTM and CDR2 ANQGSEA. V lost 3 bases, J lost 2 bases, and 4 bases lay in between. The CDR3 consists of 11 residues. The CDR3 nucleotides are TGCAGCGTTGAGTTACAAGAGACCCAGTACTTC. Protein product: CSVELQETQYF.

The rearrangement joins TRBV7-2 to TRBJ2-7; 15 positions match TRBD2. This CDR3 has 19 amino acids. With 5 bases clipped from V and 7 bases from J, the junction kept 18 bases outside the gene matches. Germline V lookup: CDR1 SGHTA, CDR2 FQGNSA. CDR3 residues: CASSGRWTSGRAGSSEQYF. The CDR3 nucleotides read TGTGCCAGCAGCGGCCGCTGGACTAGCGGGAGGGCCGGTTCGAGTGAGCAGTACTTC.

The chain combines TRBV30 with TRBJ1-1; no definite D call. The CDR3 covers 14 residues. V lost 2 bases, J lost 5 bases, and 15 bases lay in between. Germline values: CDR1 GTSNPN, CDR2 SVGIG (reference sequence). The DNA for the CDR3 is TGTGCCTGGAGTAAGGGCGGGTGGACTACTGAAGCTTTCTTT. Translation gives CAWSKGGWTTEAFF.